The 13 T cell receptor beta chains below come from one sample, sequenced in a study of PD-L1 blockade in urothelial cancer. Regarding time point: pretreatment peripheral blood. Data came from immunoSEQ multiplex PCR; TCRdb stores just in-frame clones and leaves some out. The sample consists of 95,000 or so clones, roughly 91% of them appearing once. Specimen: PBMCs, collected around atezolizumab (anti-PD-L1) treatment. Every receptor here comes from a man aged 55 to 70 with urothelial cancer.

The rearrangement joins TRBV29-1 to TRBJ2-3; TRBD2 agrees at 8 bases. The germline V gene encodes CDR1 SQVTM and CDR2 ANQGSEA. After removal of 3 bases from V and 6 bases from J, the junction contained 8 bases not matched to a gene. CDR3 size: 14 residues. CDR3 sequence reads: CSVEDGRGWDTQYF. DNA for the CDR3: TGCAGCGTTGAGGACGGGAGGGGCTGGGATACGCAGTATTTT.

This clone was found once. This chain joins TRBV6-5 and TRBJ1-1; unclear D gene. This CDR3 is built from 16 residues. Trimming stripped 1 base from V and 1 base from J, with 13 bases between. Germline CDR1 and CDR2: MNHEY and SVGAGI. The CDR3 coding sequence is TGTGCCAGCAGTTACTTGGAGATCCGGGGGAACACTGAAGCTTTCTTT. Amino acids: CASSYLEIRGNTEAFF.

J is TRBJ1-2 and V is TRBV6-5, with 8 bases aligning to TRBD1. CDR3 length equals 11 residues. Looked up from germline, CDR1 is MNHEY and CDR2 is SVGAGI. Unmatched junction bases numbered 3, after V lost 2 bases and J lost 13 bases. CDR3 nucleotides: TGTGCCAGCAGTTACCAGGGGGCGGTCACCTTC. It yields the protein CASSYQGAVTF.

The V call is TRBV7-9, the J call TRBJ2-3; D is unclear. The germline V and J ends were trimmed by 3 bases and 2 bases, with 9 bases remaining between them. CDR3 size: 14 residues. The V gene's germline CDR1 is SEHNR and CDR2 FQNEAQ (reference sequence). CDR3 DNA sequence: TGTGCCAGCAGCTTTGATGGGCCCACAGATACGCAGTATTTT. Its protein is CASSFDGPTDTQYF.

The chain joins TRBV9 to TRBJ1-1; the D gene is possibly TRBD1 (6 bases). Trimming took 0 bases from V and 3 from J, leaving 9 bases between them. The V gene's germline CDR1 is SGDLS and CDR2 YYNGEE. The CDR3 is made up of 14 amino acids. CDR3 coding DNA: TGTGCCAGCAGCGTAGAGGGGGGGTACACTGAAGCTTTCTTT. Its protein product is CASSVEGGYTEAFF.

This chain connects TRBV21-1 to TRBJ2-3; the D segment call TRBD2 is taken from the table without a DNA check. TRBV21-1 is assigned pseudogene status. The CDR3 contains 15 residues. The CDR3 here is CASSKREGPQGTQYF. The DNA of the CDR3 is TGTGCCAGCAGCAAAAGGGAGGGGCCCCAGGGTACGCAGTATTTT.

The chain has TRBV4-3 and TRBJ1-2; D perhaps matches TRBD1 (5 bases). The CDR3 totals 15 residues. Trimming removed 0 bases from V and 3 bases from J, with 11 bases in between. Germline CDR1 LGHNA, CDR2 YSLEER. DNA of the CDR3: TGCGCCAGCAGCCAAGACAGCAGGGAACACTATGGCTACACCTTC. It is translated as CASSQDSREHYGYTF.

V usage is TRBV21-1 and J usage is TRBJ2-4; the D segment call TRBD2 is taken from the table without a DNA check. TRBV21-1 is given as a pseudogene. The CDR3 runs 17 residues. The CDR3 DNA follows: TGTGCCAAGAAGGGACTAGCCCACGGAGAAGCCAAAAACATTCAGTACTTC. Amino acids: CAKKGLAHGEAKNIQYF.

The chain uses TRBV5-1 and TRBJ2-5; tentatively, D is TRBD2 (5 bases). V was clipped by 7 bases and J by 6 bases, with 16 bases between them. The CDR3 loop spans 13 amino acids. The germline CDR1 and CDR2 sequences are SGHRS and YFSETQ. The CDR3 reads CASWERAEQTQYF. DNA for the CDR3: TGCGCCAGCTGGGAGAGGGCGGAACAGACCCAGTACTTC.

In this sample, this clone turned up a few times. The chain combines TRBV14 with TRBJ2-2; a weak D match, TRBD1 (6 bases). This CDR3 has 15 amino acids. The V gene's germline CDR1 is SGHDN and CDR2 FVKESK. V was shortened by 4 bases and J by 4 bases, with 13 bases between the two germline ends. CDR3 region: CASSLGAGATGELFF. The DNA of the CDR3 is TGTGCCAGCAGCCTTGGGGCAGGGGCCACCGGGGAGCTGTTTTTT.

CDR3 amino acids: CASSLPGQPQHF. Here the CDR3 DNA reads TGTGCCAGCAGCCTCCCGGGTCAGCCCCAGCATTTT. V is TRBV5-4 and J is TRBJ1-5, with D unclear. There are 12 residues in the CDR3. V lost 4 bases and J 6 bases, leaving 8 bases between the germline ends. From germline, CDR1 is SGHNT and CDR2 YYREEE (reference sequence).

The chain has TRBV5-1 and TRBJ2-7; 8 bases agree with TRBD1. CDR1 is SGHRS, CDR2 YFSETQ, per germline. V lost 4 bases to trimming and J lost 6 bases; unmatched junction nucleotides: 9. This CDR3 has 14 amino acids. The CDR3 DNA is TGCGCCAGCAGCCTGACAGGGGAAGGAGGCGAGCAGTACTTC. Its protein is CASSLTGEGGEQYF.

In its sample, this clone was seen once. The chain has TRBV7-8 and TRBJ2-7; maybe TRBD1 (5 bases). CDR1 is SGHVS and CDR2 is FQNEAQ in the germline V gene. This CDR3 is 12 amino acids long. V was trimmed by 5 bases and J by 5 bases, leaving 10 bases between them. In nucleotides, the CDR3 is TGTGCCAGCAGCGAGACAGTTAACGAGCAGTACTTC. As protein: CASSETVNEQYF.